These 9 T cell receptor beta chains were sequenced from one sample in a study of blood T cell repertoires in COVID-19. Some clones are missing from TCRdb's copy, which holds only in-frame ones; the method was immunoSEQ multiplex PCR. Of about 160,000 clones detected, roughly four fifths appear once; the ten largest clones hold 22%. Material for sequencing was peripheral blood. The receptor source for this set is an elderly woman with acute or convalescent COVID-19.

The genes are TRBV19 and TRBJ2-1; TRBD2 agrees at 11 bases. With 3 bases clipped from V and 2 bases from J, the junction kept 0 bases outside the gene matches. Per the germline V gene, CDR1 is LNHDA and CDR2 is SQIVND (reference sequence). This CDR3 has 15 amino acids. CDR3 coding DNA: TGTGCCAGTAGTATGACTAGCGGGACCTACAATGAGCAGTTCTTC. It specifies CASSMTSGTYNEQFF. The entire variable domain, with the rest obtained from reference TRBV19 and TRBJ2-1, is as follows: DGGITQSPKYLFRKEGQNVTLSCEQNLNHDAMYWYRQDPGQGLRLIYYSQIVNDFQKGDIAEGYSVSREKKESFPLTVTSAQKNPTAFYLCASSMTSGTYNEQFFGPGTRLTVL.

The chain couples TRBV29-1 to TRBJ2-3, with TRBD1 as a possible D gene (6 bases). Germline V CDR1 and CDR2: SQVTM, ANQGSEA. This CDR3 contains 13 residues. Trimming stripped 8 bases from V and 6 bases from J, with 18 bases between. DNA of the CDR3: TGCAGCTCCCCCTCGACAGGTCGGGATACGCAGTATTTT. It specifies CSSPSTGRDTQYF.

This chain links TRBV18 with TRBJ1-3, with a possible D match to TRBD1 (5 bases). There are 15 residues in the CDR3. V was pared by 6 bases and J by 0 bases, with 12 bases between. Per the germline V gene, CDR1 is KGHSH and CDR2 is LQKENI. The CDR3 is CASSLGGVSGNTIYF. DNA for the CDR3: TGTGCCAGCTCGCTCGGAGGGGTCTCTGGAAACACCATATATTTT.

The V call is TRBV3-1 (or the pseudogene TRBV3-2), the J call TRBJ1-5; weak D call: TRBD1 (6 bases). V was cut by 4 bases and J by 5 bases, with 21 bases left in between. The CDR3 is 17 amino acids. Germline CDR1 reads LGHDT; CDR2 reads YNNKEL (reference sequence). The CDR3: CASSPRRLGGGDQPQHF. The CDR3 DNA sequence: TGTGCCAGCAGCCCACGACGTTTAGGGGGAGGGGATCAGCCCCAGCATTTT.

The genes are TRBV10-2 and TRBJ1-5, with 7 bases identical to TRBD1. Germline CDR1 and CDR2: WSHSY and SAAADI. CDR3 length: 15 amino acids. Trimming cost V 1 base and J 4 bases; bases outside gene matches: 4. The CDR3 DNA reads TGCGCCAGCAGTGAGTTTCAGGGGGTGAATCAGCCCCAGCATTTT. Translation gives CASSEFQGVNQPQHF.

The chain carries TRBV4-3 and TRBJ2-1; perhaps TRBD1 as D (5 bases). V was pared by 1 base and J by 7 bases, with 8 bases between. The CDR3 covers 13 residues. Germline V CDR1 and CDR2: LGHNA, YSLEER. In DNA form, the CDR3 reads TGCGCCAGCAGCCAAGGGGCAGGGAATGAGCAGTTCTTC. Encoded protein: CASSQGAGNEQFF.

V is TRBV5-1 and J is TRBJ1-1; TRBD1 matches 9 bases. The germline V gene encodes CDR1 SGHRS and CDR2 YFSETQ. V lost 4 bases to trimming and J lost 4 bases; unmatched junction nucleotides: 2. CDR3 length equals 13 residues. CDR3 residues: CASSVTGGTEAFF. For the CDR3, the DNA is TGCGCCAGCAGCGTGACAGGGGGCACTGAAGCTTTCTTT.

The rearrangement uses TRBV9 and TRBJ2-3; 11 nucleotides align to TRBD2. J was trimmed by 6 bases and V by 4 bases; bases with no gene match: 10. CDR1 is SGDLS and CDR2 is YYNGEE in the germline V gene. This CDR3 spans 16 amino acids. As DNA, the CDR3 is TGTGCCAGCAGCACGACCGGGACTAGCGGCCTCGATACGCAGTATTTT. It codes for CASSTTGTSGLDTQYF.

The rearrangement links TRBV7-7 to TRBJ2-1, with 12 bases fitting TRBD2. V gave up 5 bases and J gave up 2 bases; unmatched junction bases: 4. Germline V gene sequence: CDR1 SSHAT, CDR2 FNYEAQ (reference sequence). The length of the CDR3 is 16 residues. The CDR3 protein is CASSQLAGGTYNEQFF. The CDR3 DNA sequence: TGTGCCAGCAGCCAACTAGCGGGAGGAACCTACAATGAGCAGTTCTTC.